This is a list of T cell receptor beta chains from one sample in a study of blood T cell repertoires in COVID-19. Assay: immunoSEQ multiplex PCR; the TCRdb copy retains only in-frame clones and omits some. The sample records 140,000 or so clones, 76% being singletons. Material for sequencing was peripheral blood. The receptors shown here come from a man in his 60s with acute or convalescent COVID-19. The CDR3 runs from the conserved cysteine through the conserved F or W. D genes are given only for firm matches. Clone size appears in some rows only: once, few, many, or a class for an expanded clone.

D gene,J gene,clone size,V gene,CDR3 protein,CDR3 DNA
NA,TRBJ1-1,NA,TRBV9,CASSPGQVANTEAFF,TGTGCCAGCAGCCCAGGGCAGGTGGCGAACACTGAAGCTTTCTTT
NA,TRBJ2-1,few,TRBV18,CASSPQNRNNEQFF,TGTGCCAGCTCACCACAAAACAGAAACAATGAGCAGTTCTTC
TRBD2,TRBJ2-3,NA,TRBV30,CAWSVGSGSTDTQYF,TGTGCCTGGAGTGTCGGTAGCGGGAGCACAGATACGCAGTATTTT
TRBD1,TRBJ1-6,NA,TRBV27,CASSLRQGAGSSNSPLHF,TGTGCCAGCAGTCTACGACAGGGGGCTGGGTCTTCGAATTCACCCCTCCACTTT
NA,TRBJ1-6,NA,TRBV6-5,CASSYSIGRAPLHF,TGTGCCAGCAGTTACTCGATCGGGAGGGCACCCCTCCACTTT
NA,TRBJ2-1,NA,TRBV25-1,CASSEYYNGEQFF,TGTGCCAGCAGTGAATATTACAACGGGGAGCAGTTCTTC
TRBD1,TRBJ1-2,NA,TRBV19,CATPRWTGRGYTF,TGTGCCACCCCGCGCTGGACAGGGCGAGGCTACACCTTC
NA,TRBJ2-5,NA,TRBV3-1/TRBV3-2,CASRPAGTGQETQYF,TGTGCCAGCAGGCCTGCGGGAACGGGCCAAGAGACCCAGTACTTC
TRBD1,TRBJ1-1,NA,TRBV28,CASSLGTGGNTEAFF,TGTGCCAGCAGTTTAGGGACAGGGGGCAATACTGAAGCTTTCTTT
NA,TRBJ2-7,NA,TRBV27,CASSLRWAPSGYEQYF,TGTGCCAGCAGTTTACGCTGGGCCCCTTCAGGCTACGAGCAGTACTTC
TRBD1,TRBJ2-3,NA,TRBV2,CASSLGTGGMTDTQYF,TGTGCCAGCAGTTTAGGGACAGGGGGCATGACAGATACGCAGTATTTT
TRBD2,TRBJ2-7,NA,TRBV7-8,CASSLLAGSSYEQYF,TGTGCCAGCAGCTTATTAGCGGGGAGCTCCTACGAGCAGTACTTC
TRBD1,TRBJ1-1,NA,TRBV19,CASSPDRGALSEAFF,TGTGCCAGTAGTCCAGACAGGGGGGCCTTGAGTGAAGCTTTCTTT
TRBD1,TRBJ2-2,once,TRBV2,CASRTGTGSAGELFF,TGTGCCAGCAGAACCGGGACAGGGAGCGCCGGGGAGCTGTTTTTT
TRBD2,TRBJ2-2,NA,TRBV7-6,CASSLAGASAGELFF,TGTGCCAGCAGCTTGGCGGGAGCATCGGCCGGGGAGCTGTTTTTT
NA,TRBJ2-7,NA,TRBV19,CASNLGESGEQYF,TGTGCCAGTAACCTCGGGGAGAGTGGTGAGCAGTACTTC
TRBD2,TRBJ2-1,NA,TRBV9,CASSVASGSGSYNEQFF,TGTGCCAGCAGCGTAGCTAGCGGGAGTGGCTCCTACAATGAGCAGTTCTTC
NA,TRBJ2-3,NA,TRBV29-1,CSVVVSGSNTDTQYF,TGCAGCGTTGTGGTCAGCGGTTCGAACACAGATACGCAGTATTTT
NA,TRBJ2-6,NA,TRBV7-6,CASSLGVTTASGANVLTF,TGTGCCAGCAGCTTAGGTGTGACAACCGCTTCTGGGGCCAACGTCCTGACTTTC
TRBD2,TRBJ2-7,few,TRBV18,CASSPGGSEQYF,TGTGCCAGCTCACCCGGCGGGAGCGAGCAGTACTTC
TRBD2,TRBJ2-1,NA,TRBV15,CATSRAGTSGSDEQFF,TGTGCCACCAGCAGAGCTGGGACTAGCGGGAGTGATGAGCAGTTCTTC
NA,TRBJ2-1,NA,TRBV7-9,CASARSSEQFF,TGTGCCAGCGCGAGGTCTAGTGAGCAGTTCTTC
TRBD2,TRBJ2-1,few,TRBV3-1/TRBV3-2,CASSQGGRGAYNEQFF,TGTGCCAGCAGCCAAGGGGGCCGGGGGGCCTACAATGAGCAGTTCTTC
TRBD1,TRBJ1-6,NA,TRBV19,CASSESGGQNSPLHF,TGTGCCAGTAGTGAATCAGGGGGCCAAAATTCACCCCTCCACTTT
NA,TRBJ1-1,NA,TRBV19,CASSIITGGTEAFF,TGTGCCAGTAGTATAATAACAGGTGGGACTGAAGCTTTCTTT
TRBD1,TRBJ2-3,NA,TRBV25-1,CASSARGWADTQYF,TGTGCCAGCAGTGCCAGGGGGTGGGCAGATACGCAGTATTTT
NA,TRBJ2-7,once,TRBV16,CASSQWRDTYEQYF,TGTGCCAGCAGCCAATGGCGGGATACCTACGAGCAGTACTTC
TRBD1,TRBJ1-5,many,TRBV2,CASSEGTGGYQPQHF,TGTGCCAGCAGTGAGGGGACAGGAGGGTATCAGCCCCAGCATTTT
TRBD2,TRBJ2-1,NA,TRBV5-1,CASKLAGGRDEQFF,TGCGCCAGCAAACTAGCGGGAGGTAGGGATGAGCAGTTCTTC
NA,TRBJ1-1,once,TRBV6-1,CASSEVRARNEAFF,TGTGCCAGCAGTGAAGTGAGGGCTCGGAATGAAGCTTTCTTT
NA,TRBJ1-5,NA,TRBV6-1,CASSERQGRVQPQHF,TGTGCCAGCAGTGAACGGCAGGGTCGGGTTCAGCCCCAGCATTTT
NA,TRBJ2-5,NA,TRBV3-1/TRBV3-2,CASSQLSEMQETQYF,TGTGCCAGCAGCCAACTTAGCGAAATGCAAGAGACCCAGTACTTC
TRBD1,TRBJ1-2,once,TRBV5-8,CASSLGRTGNYGYTF,TGTGCCAGCAGCTTGGGCCGGACAGGGAACTATGGCTACACCTTC
TRBD2,TRBJ2-4,once,TRBV7-2,CASSFLAGGIQYF,TGTGCCAGCAGCTTCCTAGCGGGGGGTATTCAGTACTTC
NA,TRBJ1-1,once,TRBV7-8,CASSLLPTEAFF,TGTGCCAGCAGCTTACTTCCCACTGAAGCTTTCTTT
TRBD1,TRBJ1-5,few,TRBV16,CASSLSTGFSRQPQHF,TGTGCCAGCAGCCTTTCGACAGGGTTCAGTCGACAGCCCCAGCATTTT
TRBD2,TRBJ2-1,NA,TRBV11-2,CASSLQGSGRVDEQFF,TGTGCCAGCAGCTTACAGGGGTCCGGGAGGGTGGATGAGCAGTTCTTC
TRBD1,TRBJ2-7,NA,TRBV19,CASSSRTGRAVDEQYF,TGTGCCAGTAGTTCTCGGACAGGGCGGGCCGTCGACGAGCAGTACTTC
TRBD1,TRBJ1-6,NA,TRBV5-1,CASSLFGDRGNSPLHF,TGCGCCAGCAGCTTGTTTGGGGACAGGGGGAACTCACCCCTCCACTTT
NA,TRBJ2-1,NA,TRBV2,CASNSLREQFF,TGTGCCAGCAATAGCCTACGCGAGCAGTTCTTC
NA,TRBJ1-2,once,TRBV13,CASSSRDLGRGGYTF,TGTGCCAGCAGCTCCCGGGACCTTGGGCGGGGTGGCTACACCTTC
NA,TRBJ2-2,NA,TRBV6-5,CASSYSPGWVAGELFF,TGTGCCAGCAGTTACTCGCCGGGTTGGGTAGCCGGGGAGCTGTTTTTT
NA,TRBJ1-1,few,TRBV18,CASSPKVAGGRMNTEAFF,TGTGCCAGCTCACCAAAGGTTGCGGGTGGCCGCATGAACACTGAAGCTTTCTTT
TRBD1,TRBJ2-5,NA,TRBV28,CASSFSATGQLAQYF,TGTGCCAGCAGTTTTAGCGCGACAGGGCAGCTGGCCCAGTACTTC
NA,TRBJ1-3,few,TRBV5-1,CASTDTPAGGNTIYF,TGCGCCAGCACTGATACTCCGGCGGGAGGAAACACCATATATTTT
TRBD2,TRBJ2-1,NA,TRBV27,CASSSSGRSYNEQFF,TGTGCCAGCAGTTCTAGCGGGAGAAGCTACAATGAGCAGTTCTTC
NA,TRBJ2-4,NA,TRBV21-1,CASRSVGGYLAKNIQYF,TGTGCCAGCAGAAGCGTGGGGGGTTACCTAGCCAAAAACATTCAGTACTTC
NA,TRBJ2-5,NA,TRBV20-1,CSASIQVLETQYF,TGCAGTGCTAGTATTCAGGTCTTGGAGACCCAGTACTTC
TRBD1,TRBJ2-7,NA,TRBV11-2,CASSSQDRGRWEEQYF,TGTGCCAGCAGCTCCCAGGACAGGGGGCGGTGGGAAGAGCAGTACTTC